The 11 T cell receptor beta chains below were found in one sample sequenced in a study of T cell responses to AZD1222 COVID-19 vaccine. Sequencing used immunoSEQ multiplex PCR; TCRdb keeps in-frame clones, though not all of them. The ten most abundant clones cover around 2.4% of a sample with 150,000 or so clones. Sequenced input: peripheral blood. These receptor sequences come from an adult in good health.

This chain links TRBV7-2 with TRBJ2-7; 9 bases match TRBD1. Germline loops: CDR1 SGHTA, CDR2 FQGNSA. The CDR3 is 14 residues long. The V segment lost 5 bases and the J segment 3 bases; nucleotides outside the gene matches: 5. CDR3 amino acids: CASSTGTGIYEQYF. CDR3 DNA sequence: TGTGCCAGCAGCACCGGGACAGGGATCTACGAGCAGTACTTC. Filled out from reference TRBV7-2 and TRBJ2-7, the complete variable domain reads GAGVSQSPSNKVTEKGKDVELRCDPISGHTALYWYRQSLGQGLEFLIYFQGNSAPDKSGLPSDRFSAERTGGSVSTLTIQRTQQEDSAVYLCASSTGTGIYEQYFGPGTRLTVT.

The rearrangement uses TRBV18 and TRBJ1-5; TRBD1 aligns across 9 bases. V dropped 2 bases and J dropped 2; count of bases not matched to a gene: 4. The CDR3 runs 16 residues. Germline V gene lookup returns CDR1 KGHSH and CDR2 LQKENI. The chain's CDR3 is CASSPGTGYGNQPQHF. In DNA form, the CDR3 reads TGTGCCAGCTCACCAGGGACAGGGTATGGCAATCAGCCCCAGCATTTT.

The chain carries TRBV5-4 and TRBJ2-3, with D hard to call. The length of the CDR3 is 12 residues. The V end was cut by 2 bases, the J end by 3 bases, with 4 bases between. Germline V gives CDR1 SGHNT, CDR2 YYREEE (reference sequence). CDR3 DNA: TGTGCCAGCAGCTTCGGGACAGATACGCAGTATTTT. Amino acid sequence: CASSFGTDTQYF.

J is TRBJ1-2 and V is TRBV9, with a tentative D call TRBD1 (5 bases). This CDR3 has 14 amino acids. V was pared by 7 bases and J by 5 bases, with 18 bases between. In germline, CDR1 is SGDLS, CDR2 YYNGEE. CDR3 DNA sequence: TGTGCCAGCTGGGGGTCACTTCCCCCGTATGGCTACACCTTC. It yields the protein CASWGSLPPYGYTF.

This chain connects TRBV30 to TRBJ1-2, with D perhaps TRBD1 (5 bases). This CDR3 contains 13 residues. Germline V gene lookup returns CDR1 GTSNPN and CDR2 SVGIG (reference sequence). V was shortened by 0 bases and J by 7 bases, with 12 bases between the two germline ends. The CDR3, as DNA: TGTGCCTGGAGTGTTCGGGGGAAAGGTGGCTACACCTTC. This translates into CAWSVRGKGGYTF.

The J gene is TRBJ1-1, the V gene TRBV27; a possible D gene is TRBD1 (6 bases). V was shortened by 6 bases and J by 7 bases, with 15 bases between the two germline ends. The CDR3 has 13 residues. Germline assignment: CDR1 MNHEY and CDR2 SMNVEV (reference sequence). This CDR3 reads CASRTTGYLEAFF. In DNA form, the CDR3 reads TGTGCCAGCAGAACTACAGGGTACCTTGAAGCTTTCTTT.

The V and J genes are TRBV7-9 and TRBJ2-1; D possibly corresponds to TRBD2 (6 bases). The V end was cut by 1 base, the J end by 5 bases, with 9 bases between. The CDR3 extends over 14 amino acids. CDR1 and CDR2 from the germline V gene are SEHNR and FQNEAQ (reference sequence). The CDR3 region is CASSLGGGDNEQFF. CDR3 coding DNA: TGTGCCAGCAGCTTAGGGGGAGGTGACAATGAGCAGTTCTTC.

J is TRBJ1-1 and V is TRBV9; maybe TRBD1 (6 bases). The germline V gene encodes CDR1 SGDLS and CDR2 YYNGEE. CDR3 length equals 18 residues. Trimming stripped 0 bases from V and 1 base from J, with 19 bases between. The CDR3 region has the DNA TGTGCCAGCAGCGTAGTCCAGCTTGGGGGCGCGGGGAACACTGAAGCTTTCTTT. This translates into CASSVVQLGGAGNTEAFF.

V and J are TRBV10-3 and TRBJ2-1, with D unclear. The CDR3 runs to 16 residues. Trimming cost V 3 bases and J 5 bases, with 17 bases left between them. From germline, CDR1 is ENHRY and CDR2 SYGVKD. The CDR3, as DNA: TGTGCCATCAGTGAATCACTACCGAACCTTAACAATGAGCAGTTCTTC. Residues: CAISESLPNLNNEQFF.

V gene TRBV19 combines with J gene TRBJ2-7; maybe TRBD1 (6 bases). CDR1 and CDR2 (germline): LNHDA, SQIVND (reference sequence). The ends were cut back, 6 bases at V and 0 bases at J, with 12 bases in the middle. The length of the CDR3 is 14 residues. CDR3 sequence: CASSWDTSSYEQYF. CDR3 coding DNA: TGTGCCAGTAGCTGGGACACCTCCTCCTACGAGCAGTACTTC.

The V gene is TRBV18, the J gene TRBJ1-1; D unclear. CDR3 length equals 12 residues. V lost 8 bases to trimming and J lost 4 bases, with 11 bases between them. Germline V CDR1 and CDR2: KGHSH, LQKENI. In nucleotides, the CDR3 is TGTGCCAGCCAGGAGGAAGGCACTGAAGCTTTCTTT. Translating gives CASQEEGTEAFF.